The 30 T cell receptor beta chains presented below share a single source sample, sequenced in a study of tumor-infiltrating lymphocytes in primary liver carcinoma. Germline DNA was also extracted, and blood RNA was taken from unsorted whole blood. With a constant-region primer, TCR beta cDNA was made from 400 to 550 ng of total RNA. Slightly modified ARM-PCR served as the procedure for the TCR beta libraries. These libraries came from three rounds of nested multiplex PCR. Researchers ran the first two PCR rounds for ten to eleven cycles each with TRBV1-TRBV30 forward primers and a C-beta reverse primer. MiXCR was run by TCRdb on the multiplex PCR reads, yielding one entry per CDR3 protein. The table shows fewer than 350,000 distinct CDR3 sequences, with approximately 60% occurring only once. Sequenced sample: peripheral blood. The receptors were gathered from a man in his forties with primary liver carcinoma and hepatitis B virus infection.

The chain employs TRBV6-4 and TRBJ1-4, with TRBD1 matching over 7 bases. This CDR3 is built from 12 residues. Germline V gene sequence: CDR1 MRHNA, CDR2 SNTAGT. J was trimmed by 8 bases and V by 8 bases; bases with no gene match: 5. The CDR3: CASVDRVEKLFF. CDR3 DNA: TGTGCCAGCGTTGACAGGGTGGAAAAACTGTTTTTT.

The rearrangement uses TRBV7-3 and TRBJ2-1; no firm D call. Germline loops: CDR1 SGHTA, CDR2 FQGTGA. The CDR3 contains 12 residues. V lost 2 bases, J lost 11 bases, and 10 bases lay in between. The CDR3 DNA sequence: TGTGCCAGCAGCTTAGGCCCAGCGAAGCAGTTCTTC. It translates to CASSLGPAKQFF.

The rearrangement links TRBV12-3 or TRBV12-4 to TRBJ2-2; D is perhaps TRBD1 (5 bases). Trimming shortened V by 7 bases and J by 3 bases, and 18 bases separated the two germline ends. This CDR3 contains 16 residues. The DNA of the CDR3 is TGTGCCAGCATTCTAGGCGTGGGCAGGGACACCGGGGAGCTGTTTTTT. Its translation is CASILGVGRDTGELFF.

As to this clonotype: Because it lacks the conserved phenylalanine or tryptophan at the end, this CDR3 is likely a read error. No DNA is shown, since the ends of the CDR3 on it are uncertain; the CDR3 is the one TCRdb lists. V and J are TRBV29-1 and TRBJ1-1; TRBD1 reflects the table's D call only, with no check against the DNA. The CDR3 is 14 residues long, ends included. Germline V gives CDR1 SQVTM, CDR2 ANQGSEA. The CDR3 region is CSARGGQGNPEAFL.

Regarding this clonotype: A much larger clone differs by one base, so this may be a read error. V gene TRBV12-3 or TRBV12-4 combines with J gene TRBJ2-1, with TRBD1 matching 9 bases. The CDR3 has 15 amino acids. The CDR3 bases are TGTGCCAGCAATTTAGGGGACAGGGATTACAATGAGCAGTTCTTC. Amino acid sequence: CASNLGDRDYNEQFF.

The count of this clonotype is one. A much larger clone is a single base away; this may be a read error. The rearrangement uses TRBV4-3 and TRBJ2-7, with 7 nucleotides matching TRBD1. This CDR3 comprises 14 residues. Germline values: CDR1 LGHNA, CDR2 YSLEER. The junction had 9 bases not matched to a gene; V was cut back by 4 bases and J by 6 bases. In nucleotides, the CDR3 is TGCGCCAGCAGCCCCACATTGACAGGGCGCGAGCAGTACTTC. It codes for CASSPTLTGREQYF.

This clonotype has at least ten counts. The chain employs TRBV4-3 and TRBJ2-1; TRBD2 agrees at 8 bases. The CDR3 length is 16 residues. The V gene's germline CDR1 is LGHNA and CDR2 YSLEER. J lost 5 bases, V lost 3 bases, and 9 bases had no gene match. The CDR3 bases are TGCGCCAGCAGCCAGAAGAGCGGGAGTCTCGACAATGAGCAGTTCTTC. This codes for CASSQKSGSLDNEQFF.

Many counts were recorded for this clonotype. The rearrangement uses TRBV4-1 and TRBJ2-1; 7 nucleotides agree with TRBD1. The V and J ends lost 6 bases and 8 bases, in that order; junction bases with no gene match: 25. The CDR3 totals 19 residues. CDR1 is MGHRA, CDR2 YSYEKL, per germline. The CDR3 spells CASRPDLLKHRGRRDEQFF. The CDR3 coding sequence is TGCGCCAGCAGGCCAGATCTCTTAAAACACAGGGGACGAAGGGATGAGCAGTTCTTC.

V usage is TRBV28 and J usage is TRBJ1-2; a possible D gene is TRBD1 (5 bases). The CDR3 contains 16 residues. The V gene's germline CDR1 is MDHEN and CDR2 SYDVKM. V lost 4 bases and J 8 bases, leaving 23 bases between the germline ends. The CDR3 region is CASSYQGVTGIRGYTF. The CDR3, as DNA: TGTGCCAGCAGTTACCAAGGGGTCACCGGAATACGGGGCTACACCTTC.

V and J are TRBV5-1 and TRBJ2-3, with TRBD2 as a possible D gene (5 bases). The V and J ends lost 2 bases and 10 bases respectively, with 17 bases between them. The germline gives CDR1 SGHRS, CDR2 YFSETQ. This CDR3 is built from 14 residues. Here the CDR3 reads CASSFHSTQEAQYF. DNA for the CDR3: TGCGCCAGCAGCTTCCATTCGACCCAGGAGGCGCAGTATTTT.

The chain is built from TRBV28 and TRBJ1-1; D unclear. Germline CDR1 reads MDHEN; CDR2 reads SYDVKM. The CDR3 runs 16 residues. V lost 5 bases, J lost 11 bases, and 27 bases lay in between. For the CDR3, the DNA is TGTGCCAGCAGTCCCGTTGGAGATTCCTTGGGTAAAGGGGCTTTCTTT. This sequence encodes CASSPVGDSLGKGAFF.

This clonotype was counted once. This may be a read error: a much more frequent sequence differs by one nucleotide. The rearrangement links TRBV6-2 or TRBV6-3 to TRBJ2-7, with D perhaps being TRBD1 or TRBD2 (6 bases each). Trimming took 5 bases from V and 8 from J, leaving 16 bases between them. CDR3 size: 13 residues. Germline V CDR1 and CDR2: MNHEY, SVGEGT. The chain's CDR3 is CASSSYREDKQYF. The CDR3 region has the DNA TGTGCCAGCAGTAGTTACAGGGAGGACAAGCAGTACTTC.

Points on this clonotype: Given a much more abundant clone one base away, this may be a read error. V gene TRBV18 combines with J gene TRBJ1-2; D is possibly TRBD1 (5 bases). The CDR3 spans 13 residues. The V end was cut by 4 bases, the J end by 1 base, with 7 bases between. Germline values: CDR1 KGHSH, CDR2 LQKENI. In DNA, the CDR3 is TGTGCCAGCTCACAGACAGATAACTATGGCTACACCTTC. Its protein product is CASSQTDNYGYTF.

This clonotype was counted many times. The chain's CDR3 is CASRPQGPGANVLTF. CDR3 DNA sequence: TGTGCCAGCAGGCCCCAGGGGCCTGGGGCCAACGTCCTGACTTTC. The J gene is TRBJ2-6, the V gene TRBV6-5; TRBD1 might be the D (6 bases). CDR1 is MNHEY and CDR2 is SVGAGI in the germline V gene. The V and J ends lost 6 bases and 2 bases respectively, with 11 bases between them. The CDR3 is 15 amino acids.

Regarding this clonotype: As the CDR3 is not closed by the conserved phenylalanine or tryptophan, this likely results from a read error. The chain combines TRBV11-1 with TRBJ2-7; either TRBD1 or TRBD2 may fit D (6 bases each). The germline V gene has CDR1 SGHAT and CDR2 FQDESV (reference sequence). The CDR3 consists of 15 residues. The CDR3 coding sequence is TGTGCCAGCAGCTTAGGAGTGGTCGGGGGCTACGTGCAGTACTCC. Translating gives CASSLGVVGGYVQYS.

Note on this clonotype: A junction end diverges from the germline sequence, so it may reflect a read error. The V and J genes are TRBV5-4 and TRBJ2-2; D could derive from TRBD1 or TRBD2 (5 bases each). CDR1 is SGHNT, CDR2 YYREEE, per germline (reference sequence). This CDR3 is 18 amino acids long. CDR3 nucleotides: TGTACCAGCAGCTTGGCCGTCTTATGGGGGATGAACACCGGGGAGCTGTTTTTT. Protein: CTSSLAVLWGMNTGELFF.

V usage is TRBV4-1 and J usage is TRBJ2-7; the D gene is possibly TRBD1 (5 bases). The CDR3 runs to 14 residues. In germline, CDR1 is MGHRA, CDR2 YSYEKL. The V gene lost 0 bases and the J gene lost 3 bases, with 9 bases spanning the gap. The CDR3 region has the DNA TGCGCCAGCAGCCAAGAGACAAGGGGCTACGAGCAGTACTTC. Residues: CASSQETRGYEQYF.

As to this clonotype: One junction end disagrees with the germline gene, perhaps due to a read error. This chain connects TRBV12-3 or TRBV12-4 to TRBJ2-7, with TRBD1 matching 11 bases. This CDR3 has 16 residues. The CDR3: CVSSLAGTGGTYEQYF. CDR3 nucleotide sequence: TGTGTCAGCAGTTTGGCTGGGACAGGGGGGACCTACGAGCAGTATTTC.

The chain carries TRBV4-3 and TRBJ2-1; 8 nucleotides match TRBD2. Germline V gene lookup returns CDR1 LGHNA and CDR2 YSLEER. V lost 0 bases to trimming and J lost 7 bases; unmatched junction nucleotides: 11. This CDR3 comprises 17 residues. The CDR3 sequence is CASSQDLAGGPFNEQFF. CDR3 in DNA: TGCGCCAGCAGCCAAGACCTAGCGGGTGGTCCCTTTAATGAGCAGTTCTTC.

This chain uses TRBV28 with TRBJ2-1, with D tentatively TRBD1 or TRBD2 (5 bases each). Germline V lookup: CDR1 MDHEN, CDR2 SYDVKM. This CDR3 has 16 residues. Trimming took 6 bases from V and 0 from J, leaving 15 bases between them. The CDR3 region is CASSNRTSRSYNEQFF. Here the CDR3 DNA reads TGTGCCAGCAGCAACAGGACTTCCCGCTCCTACAATGAGCAGTTCTTC.

This clonotype was picked up a small number of times. This chain connects TRBV5-6 to TRBJ2-1, with a tentative D call TRBD2 (5 bases). The CDR3 loop spans 14 amino acids. Trimming took off 1 base at V and 5 bases at J, with 10 bases between the two ends. Germline V gives CDR1 SGHDT, CDR2 YYEEEE. In DNA form, the CDR3 reads TGTGCCAGCAGCTTGAGGAGGATCCACAATGAGCAGTTCTTC. It is translated as CASSLRRIHNEQFF.

This clonotype was seen a few times. A read error may explain this, as a much larger clone is one base away. The V call is TRBV18, the J call TRBJ2-7; D perhaps matches TRBD1 (5 bases). Trimming left V 8 bases short and J 7 bases short, with 24 bases between. From germline, CDR1 is KGHSH and CDR2 LQKENI. CDR3 length equals 15 residues. The CDR3 region is CASTRDSNPLGEQYF. CDR3 nucleotide sequence: TGTGCCAGCACACGCGACAGCAACCCCTTGGGGGAGCAGTACTTC.

Regarding this clonotype: The conserved final phenylalanine or tryptophan is absent from the CDR3, which likely points to a read error. The V gene is TRBV11-1, the J gene TRBJ2-1; D possibly corresponds to TRBD2 (5 bases). This CDR3 contains 18 residues. V lost 0 bases, J lost 0 bases, and 15 bases lay in between. CDR1 and CDR2 from the germline V gene are SGHAT and FQDESV (reference sequence). The CDR3 here is CASSLALGSGSSYNEQFS. The CDR3 bases are TGTGCCAGCAGCTTAGCGCTGGGGAGCGGAAGCTCCTACAATGAGCAGTTCTCC.

As to this clonotype: A junction boundary mismatches the germline segment, possibly from a read error. The rearrangement joins TRBV4-2 to TRBJ2-1; no clear D gene. The CDR3 totals 16 residues. CDR1 is LGHNA and CDR2 is YNFKEQ in the germline V gene. DNA of the CDR3: TGCGCCAGCAGCCAAGTTGACCTCATGACCTATAATGAGCAGTTATTC. This translates into CASSQVDLMTYNEQLF.

Points on this clonotype: This may arise from a read error, as a much more abundant clone is one base away. The chain carries TRBV6-2 or TRBV6-3 and TRBJ1-5; D gene uncertain. The length of the CDR3 is 12 residues. The germline V gene has CDR1 MNHEY and CDR2 SVGEGT. The DNA of the CDR3 is TGTTCCAGCAGAGAAGCCAATCAGCCCCAGCATTTT. Translating gives CSSREANQPQHF.

The J gene is TRBJ2-2, the V gene TRBV29-1; the D call may be TRBD1 or TRBD2 (5 bases each). The germline V gene has CDR1 SQVTM and CDR2 ANQGSEA. The CDR3 has 14 amino acids. The germline V and J ends were trimmed by 6 bases and 16 bases, with 27 bases remaining between them. The CDR3: CSVSLGADTGQPFF. For the CDR3, the DNA is TGCAGCGTCTCCCTGGGAGCGGACACCGGGCAGCCGTTTTTT.

To note about this clonotype: The CDR3 does not close with the conserved phenylalanine or tryptophan, likely indicating a read error. The chain has TRBV29-1 and TRBJ2-2; 9 positions match TRBD1. The CDR3 has 14 residues. Looked up from germline, CDR1 is SQVTM and CDR2 is ANQGSEA. The CDR3 loop reads CNVGTGPNTGELFI. In nucleotides, the CDR3 is TGCAACGTTGGGACAGGGCCAAACACCGGGGAGCTGTTTATT.

A few counts support this clonotype. The rearrangement links TRBV5-6 to TRBJ2-1, with D tentatively TRBD2 (5 bases). This CDR3 spans 13 amino acids. CDR1 is SGHDT and CDR2 is YYEEEE in the germline V gene. V was shortened by 4 bases and J by 4 bases, with 9 bases between the two germline ends. In DNA form, the CDR3 reads TGTGCCAGCAGCGTAGGGAGTTACAATGAGCAGTTCTTC. Translated, it gives CASSVGSYNEQFF.

Of note for this clonotype: One end of the junction varies from germline; a read error may be responsible. The chain uses TRBV6-5 and TRBJ2-3; 7 bases are shared with TRBD1. This CDR3 is built from 15 residues. Germline V gene lookup returns CDR1 MNHEY and CDR2 SVGAGI. The DNA for the CDR3 is TGTGCCAGCAGTCCACGACAAGGGGGCACAGATATGCAGTATTTT. Translated, it gives CASSPRQGGTDMQYF.

This clonotype was seen many times. CDR3 amino acids: CASSEGLAREQYF. The CDR3 nucleotides read TGTGCCAGCAGTGAGGGACTAGCGAGGGAGCAGTACTTC. The genes are TRBV6-1 and TRBJ2-7; 10 bases agree with TRBD2. This CDR3 spans 13 amino acids. The ends lost 3 bases at V and 7 bases at J; junction bases unmatched: 3. Germline V gene sequence: CDR1 MNHNS, CDR2 SASEGT.